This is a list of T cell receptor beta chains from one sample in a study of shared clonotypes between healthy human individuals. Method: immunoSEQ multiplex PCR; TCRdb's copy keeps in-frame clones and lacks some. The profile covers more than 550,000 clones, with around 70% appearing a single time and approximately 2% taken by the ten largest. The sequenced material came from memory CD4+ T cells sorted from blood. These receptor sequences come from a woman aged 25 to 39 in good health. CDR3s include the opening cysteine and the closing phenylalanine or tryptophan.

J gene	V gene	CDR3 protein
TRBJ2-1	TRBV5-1	CASSSGLAGANEQFF
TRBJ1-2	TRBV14	CASSRGKDGYTF
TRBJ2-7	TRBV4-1	CASSTLPTSQQYF
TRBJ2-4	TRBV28	CASTGSKNIQYF
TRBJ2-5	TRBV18	CASSRGRGTETQYF
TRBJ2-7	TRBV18	CASSPSRTSGSYYEQYF
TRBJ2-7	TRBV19	CASSIRLGLEQYF
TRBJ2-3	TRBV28	CASSLSGYSTDTQYF
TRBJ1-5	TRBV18	CASSPRNRDNNQPQHF
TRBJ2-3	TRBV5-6	CASSLDHAGTQYF
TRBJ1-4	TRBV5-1	CASSLGDRDGEKLFF
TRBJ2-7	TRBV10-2	CASSHHTPSRSGEQYF
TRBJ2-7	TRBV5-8	CASSRGQATYSYEQYF
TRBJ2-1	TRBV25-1	CASSDQTGSRSYNEQFF
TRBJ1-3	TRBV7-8	CASSPTPGVSSGNTIYF
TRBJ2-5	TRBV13	CASSPTSGETQYF
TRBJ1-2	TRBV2	CASHQGLANYGYTF
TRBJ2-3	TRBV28	CASSLGGGRRVADTQYF
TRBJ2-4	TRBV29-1	CSVITRANIQYF
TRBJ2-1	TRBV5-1	CASSLELAGENEQFF
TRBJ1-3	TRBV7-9	CASQRGASGNTIYF
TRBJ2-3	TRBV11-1	CASSSFLGENTDTQYF
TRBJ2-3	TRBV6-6	CASRREDTQYF
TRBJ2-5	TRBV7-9	CASSFQGMEETQYF
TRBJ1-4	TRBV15	CATSRVLVGSNEKLFF
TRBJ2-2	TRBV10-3	CAISEPTRNTGELFF
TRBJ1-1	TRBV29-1	CSVTQTGRKAEAFF
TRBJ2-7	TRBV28	CASSPPHNREQYF
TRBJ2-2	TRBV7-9	CASSLWTGDAGELFF
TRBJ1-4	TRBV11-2	CASSFRGQRYNEKLFF
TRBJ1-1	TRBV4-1	CASSPTVNPNTEAFF
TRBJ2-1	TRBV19	CASSIGGLAGGNEQFF
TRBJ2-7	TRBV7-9	CASSLDSGSSYEQYF
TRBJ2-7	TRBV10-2	CASSEFQGPYEQYF
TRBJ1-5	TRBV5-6	CASSLWDRGLEPQHF
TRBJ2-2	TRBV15	CATSRETGPGELFF
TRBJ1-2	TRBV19	CASTNGGQNSYGYTF
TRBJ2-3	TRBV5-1	CASSWGAGSTDTQYF
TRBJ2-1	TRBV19	CASSVQGGHEQFF
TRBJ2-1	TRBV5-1	CASQPIAGGPHNEQFF
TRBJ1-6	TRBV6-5	CASSYESSGDSPLHF
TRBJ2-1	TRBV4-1	CASSQVDLGFGSYNEQFF
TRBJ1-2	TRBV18	CASSPRTGDGYTF
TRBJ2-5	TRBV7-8	CASRLRGAETQYF
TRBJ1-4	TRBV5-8	CASSLLGVANEKLFF
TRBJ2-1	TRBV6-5	CASSSSLSRGNEQFF
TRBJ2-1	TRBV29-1	CSSRPRGFQGENEQFF
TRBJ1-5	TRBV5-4	CASSLGGGTQPQHF
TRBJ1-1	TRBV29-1	CSGVRDLNTEAFF
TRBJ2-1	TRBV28	CASSASSGIYNEQFF
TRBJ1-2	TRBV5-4	CASSLGGTAANYGYTF
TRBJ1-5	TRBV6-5	CASSEQMDQPQHF
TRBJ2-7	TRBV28	CASTPSLAGVHEQYF
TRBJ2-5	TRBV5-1	CASSATGGGETQYF
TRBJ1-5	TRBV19	CASSYGGGLDQPQHF
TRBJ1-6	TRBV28	CASVLGQGVSPLHF
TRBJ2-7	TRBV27	CASRKAGTGSFEQYF